This T cell receptor (beta chain) was recorded in a study of CD4 T cells in relation to SARS-CoV-2 and coronaviruses. The data were produced by immunoSEQ multiplex PCR, yet TCRdb's version contains in-frame clones alone and is incomplete. The data contain approximately 41,000 clones, over 75% of them singletons. This clone is a singleton in its sample. As yet, its antigen is unknown. V lost 3 bases and J lost 2; bases outside the gene matches: 8. Germline CDR1 reads MNHNS; CDR2 reads SASEGT. This CDR3 is 16 amino acids long. The genes are TRBV6-1 and TRBJ2-3; 7 bases map to TRBD2. Source material: naive CD4+ T cells from PBMCs, cultured in vitro. Indicated subset: naive CD4+ T cells isolated by negative enrichment. This receptor was identified in an adult with COVID-19. Here the CDR3 reads CASSDPVGTTTDTQYF. The CDR3 bases are TGTGCCAGCAGTGACCCCGTCGGGACTACCACAGATACGCAGTATTTT.